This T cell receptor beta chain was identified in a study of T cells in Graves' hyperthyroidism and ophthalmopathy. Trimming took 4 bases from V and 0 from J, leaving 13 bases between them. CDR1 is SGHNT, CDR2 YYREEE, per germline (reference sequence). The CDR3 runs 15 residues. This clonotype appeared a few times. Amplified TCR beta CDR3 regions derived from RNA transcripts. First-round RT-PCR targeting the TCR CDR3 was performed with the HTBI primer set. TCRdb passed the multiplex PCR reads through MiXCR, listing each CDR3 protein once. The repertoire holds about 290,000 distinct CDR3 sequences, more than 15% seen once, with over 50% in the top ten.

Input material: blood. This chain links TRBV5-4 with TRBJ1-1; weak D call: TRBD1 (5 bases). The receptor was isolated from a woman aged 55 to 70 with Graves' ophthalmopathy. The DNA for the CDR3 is TGTGCCAGCAGCGGGGGTGTTGGGCTGAACACTGAAGCTTTCTTT. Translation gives CASSGGVGLNTEAFF.